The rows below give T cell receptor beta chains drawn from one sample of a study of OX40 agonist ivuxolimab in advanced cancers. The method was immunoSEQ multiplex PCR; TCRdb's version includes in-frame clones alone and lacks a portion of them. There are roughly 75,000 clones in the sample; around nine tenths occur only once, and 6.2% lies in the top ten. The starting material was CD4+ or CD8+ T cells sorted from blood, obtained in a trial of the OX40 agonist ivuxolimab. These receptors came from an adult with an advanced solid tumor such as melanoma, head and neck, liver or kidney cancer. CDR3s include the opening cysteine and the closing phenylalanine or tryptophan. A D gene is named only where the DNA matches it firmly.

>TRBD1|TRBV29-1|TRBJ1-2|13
CSFGTGGLRGYTF
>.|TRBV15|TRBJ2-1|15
CATSSAGALGNEQFF
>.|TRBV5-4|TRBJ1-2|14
CASSSAQGNYGYTF
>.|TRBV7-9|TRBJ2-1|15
CASSSDGGSYNEQFF
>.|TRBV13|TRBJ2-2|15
CASSLRNQGTGELFF
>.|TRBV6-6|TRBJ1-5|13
CASSLSSNQPQHF
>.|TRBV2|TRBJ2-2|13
CASSQSATGELFF
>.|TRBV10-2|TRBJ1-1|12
CASTHGNTEAFF
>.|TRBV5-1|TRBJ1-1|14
CASSLGTENTEAFF
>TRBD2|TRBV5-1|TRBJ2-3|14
CASRLAGRTDTQYF
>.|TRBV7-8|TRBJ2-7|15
CASSLESAATHEQYF
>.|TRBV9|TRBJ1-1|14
CASSPHTGNTEAFF
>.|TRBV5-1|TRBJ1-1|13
CASGRERGGEAFF
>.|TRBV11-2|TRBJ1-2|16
CASSPFLAATNYGYTF
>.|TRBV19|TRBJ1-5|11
CASGGNQPQHF
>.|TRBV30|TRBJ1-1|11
CAWSPLREAFF
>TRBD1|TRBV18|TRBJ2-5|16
CASSPLGNRGTETQYF
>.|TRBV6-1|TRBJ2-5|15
CASSEWQGMQETQYF
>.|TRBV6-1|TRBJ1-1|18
CASSEAWDIRVMNTEAFF
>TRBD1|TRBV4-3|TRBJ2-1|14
CASSPGGPTNEQFF
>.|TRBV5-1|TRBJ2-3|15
CASSLSGHLTDTQYF
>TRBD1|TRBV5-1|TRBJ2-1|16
CASSLRGQRSYNEQFF
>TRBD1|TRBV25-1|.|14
CASSHRGQTYEQYF
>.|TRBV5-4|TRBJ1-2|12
CASSSQTLRYTF
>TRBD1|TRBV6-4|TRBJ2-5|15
CASSVGQGRGETQYF
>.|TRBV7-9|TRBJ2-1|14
CASSLARAYNEQFF
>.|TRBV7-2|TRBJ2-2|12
CASSLGVGELFF
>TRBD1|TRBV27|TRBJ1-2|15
CASSPDRGSSYGYTF
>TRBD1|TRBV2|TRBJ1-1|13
CASARGPDTEAFF
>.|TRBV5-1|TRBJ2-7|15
CASSLEGGRTYEQYF
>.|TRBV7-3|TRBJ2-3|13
CASSLHGRGTQYF
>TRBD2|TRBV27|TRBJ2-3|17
CASSFNGAGLSTDTQYF
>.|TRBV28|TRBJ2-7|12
CASTLGAGEQYF
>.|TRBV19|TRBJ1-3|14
CASSSYSSGNTIYF
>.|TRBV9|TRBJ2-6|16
CASSVVVGSGANVLTF
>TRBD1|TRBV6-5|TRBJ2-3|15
CASSPGTAGTDTQYF
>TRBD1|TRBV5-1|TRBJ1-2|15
CASSSPGQGAKGYTF
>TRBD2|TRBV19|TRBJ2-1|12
CATSGRGNEQFF
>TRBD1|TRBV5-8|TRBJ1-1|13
CASKDRVGTEAFF
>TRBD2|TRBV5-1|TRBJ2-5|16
CASSPGLGGREETQYF
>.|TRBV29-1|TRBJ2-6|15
CSVDGAGSGANVLTF
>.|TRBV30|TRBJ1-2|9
CAWIEGYTF
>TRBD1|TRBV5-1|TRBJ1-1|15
CASSLLGTENTEAFF
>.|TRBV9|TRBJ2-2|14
CASSVEAGPGELFF
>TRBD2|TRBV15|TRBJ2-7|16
CATSRVGGLAAYEQYF
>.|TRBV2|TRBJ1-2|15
CASSPDTLPGDGYTF
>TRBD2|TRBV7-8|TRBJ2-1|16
CASSITSGQAYNEQFF
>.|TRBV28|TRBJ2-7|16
CATTLTRRLKSYEQYF